One sample yielded the 18 T cell receptor beta chains listed below, sequenced in a study of HIV-infected children after antiretroviral therapy interruption. The TCR library was built from RNA with a 3' RACE protocol and unique molecular identifiers. TCRdb recomputed calls from the 3' RACE reads with MiXCR, one row per CDR3 protein. In the table there are about 46,000 distinct CDR3 sequences, roughly 4% of which are singletons. The treatment was: PENTA 11 planned treatment interruption arm or continuous ART arm. The specimen was CD45RA+ CD4+ T cells from PBMCs, pooled from several time points, collected from a donor given antiretroviral therapy, either interrupted or continuous. Subset in this sample: naive CD4+ CD45RA+ CD45RO- T cells. The source of these receptors is a pool of human donors with HIV.

The table lists this clonotype with many counts. The chain is built from TRBV12-3 or TRBV12-4 and TRBJ1-2; D is unresolved. The CDR3 contains 13 residues. The V end was cut by 1 base, the J end by 4 bases, with 7 bases between. The CDR3 protein is CASSLGNVYGYTF. As DNA, the CDR3 is TGTGCCAGCAGTTTAGGGAATGTCTATGGCTACACCTTC.

This clonotype was detected many times. The rearrangement joins TRBV27 to TRBJ1-5; D call uncertain. Germline V gene sequence: CDR1 MNHEY, CDR2 SMNVEV (reference sequence). V was cut by 9 bases and J by 0 bases, with 12 bases left in between. This CDR3 spans 14 amino acids. The CDR3 region has the DNA TGTGCCAGGAGACGTCCCAATAGCAATCAGCCCCAGCATTTT. This gives the protein CARRRPNSNQPQHF.

This clonotype was picked up many times. This chain uses TRBV2 with TRBJ2-7; no clear D gene. The length of the CDR3 is 17 residues. Trimming took off 7 bases at V and 2 bases at J, with 24 bases between the two ends. Germline V gene lookup returns CDR1 SNHLY and CDR2 FYNNEI. CDR3 DNA: TGTGCCAGCAAACCCCCCCAGCTAATGGCGCGGACCTACGAGCAGTACTTC. This gives the protein CASKPPQLMARTYEQYF. The whole variable domain, remainder taken from reference TRBV2 and TRBJ2-7, is EPEVTQTPSHQVTQMGQEVILRCVPISNHLYFYWYRQILGQKVEFLVSFYNNEISEKSEIFDDQFSVERPDGSNFTLKIRSTKLEDSAMYFCASKPPQLMARTYEQYFGPGTRLTVT.

This clonotype was recorded at least ten times. This chain connects TRBV20-1 to TRBJ1-6; perhaps TRBD1 as D (6 bases). CDR1 is DFQATT, CDR2 SNEGSKA, per germline (reference sequence). V shed 5 bases and J shed 7 bases, with 18 bases lying between them. The CDR3 runs to 15 residues. The CDR3 here is CSAGPGEAPNSPLHF. CDR3 nucleotides: TGCAGTGCTGGGCCAGGGGAGGCACCAAATTCACCCCTCCACTTT.

This clonotype was seen ten or more times. V is TRBV5-1 and J is TRBJ2-7; D not certain. The ends were cut back, 0 bases at V and 0 bases at J, with 4 bases in the middle. Germline CDR1 SGHRS, CDR2 YFSETQ. This CDR3 spans 13 amino acids. CDR3: CASSLVSSYEQYF. The CDR3 coding sequence is TGCGCCAGCAGCTTGGTCAGCTCCTACGAGCAGTACTTC.

CDR3 coding DNA: TGTGCCAGCAGCTTAACGGCAAGTCCTTATAACACAGATACGCAGTATTTT. This encodes CASSLTASPYNTDTQYF. V usage is TRBV7-3 and J usage is TRBJ2-3; D gene ambiguous. The V and J ends lost 0 bases and 2 bases respectively, with 15 bases between them. CDR3 length equals 17 residues. Per the germline V gene, CDR1 is SGHTA and CDR2 is FQGTGA. The complete variable domain, with remaining parts taken from reference TRBV7-3 and TRBJ2-3, reads GAGVSQTPSNKVTEKGKYVELRCDPISGHTALYWYRQSLGQGPEFLIYFQGTGAADDSGLPNDRFFAVRPEGSVSTLKIQRTERGDSAVYLCASSLTASPYNTDTQYFGPGTRLTVL.

In this sample, this clonotype turned up many times. The J gene is TRBJ1-2, the V gene TRBV28, with no clear D. The germline V gene has CDR1 MDHEN and CDR2 SYDVKM. The CDR3 totals 12 residues. The CDR3 region is CGGGEPRYGYTF. CDR3 in DNA: TGTGGAGGAGGCGAACCGCGGTATGGCTACACCTTC.

This clonotype was recorded at least ten times. At one end the junction does not follow the germline gene, possibly because of a read error. The rearrangement uses TRBV19 and TRBJ2-7, with TRBD1 matching over 12 bases. This CDR3 spans 14 amino acids. Germline V gene data show CDR1 as LNHDA and CDR2 as SQIVND (reference sequence). This chain's CDR3 is CASSIRDRGREQYF. The DNA of the CDR3 is TGTGCCAGCAGTATACGGGACAGGGGGCGGGAACAGTACTTC.

This clonotype has a count of ten or more. The chain has TRBV12-3 or TRBV12-4 and TRBJ2-7; 7 bases fit TRBD1. The V gene end was trimmed by 4 bases and the J gene end by 2 bases; junction bases not matched to a gene: 5. The CDR3 consists of 14 residues. CDR3 protein: CASSSQGVAYEQYF. The CDR3 nucleotides read TGTGCCAGCAGTTCGCAGGGGGTGGCCTACGAGCAGTACTTC.

This clonotype has a count of ten or more. This sequence joins TRBV2 and TRBJ2-7; D might be TRBD1 or TRBD2, each matching 5 bases. The CDR3 runs to 13 residues. Germline CDR1 is SNHLY and CDR2 is FYNNEI. The V end was cut by 2 bases, the J end by 3 bases, with 8 bases between. CDR3 DNA sequence: TGTGCCAGCAGTGAATGGGACCTCTACGAGCAGTACTTC. Its protein product is CASSEWDLYEQYF. The full variable domain, completed using reference TRBV2 and TRBJ2-7, is EPEVTQTPSHQVTQMGQEVILRCVPISNHLYFYWYRQILGQKVEFLVSFYNNEISEKSEIFDDQFSVERPDGSNFTLKIRSTKLEDSAMYFCASSEWDLYEQYFGPGTRLTVT.

At least ten counts were recorded for this clonotype. V and J are TRBV9 and TRBJ2-4, with 9 bases that match TRBD1. The germline V gene encodes CDR1 SGDLS and CDR2 YYNGEE. The length of the CDR3 is 14 residues. J gave up 8 bases and V 6 bases, and 9 bases lay outside the gene matches. CDR3 DNA: TGTGCCAGCACCGTTGGGACAGGGAGGGACATTCAGTACTTC. This translates into CASTVGTGRDIQYF.

This clonotype was seen at least ten times. The limits of the CDR3 on the DNA are not certain, so only TCRdb's listed CDR3 is given. The rearrangement links TRBV12-3 or TRBV12-4 to TRBJ1-2; no check of the table's D call, TRBD1, against the DNA was made. With termini counted, the CDR3 has 14 amino acids. The CDR3 is CASSLVGEGAAHTF.

This chain joins TRBV6-1 and TRBJ2-5; TRBD1 is a possible D gene (6 bases). Trimming cost V 7 bases and J 1 base, with 31 bases left between them. The CDR3 spans 20 residues. Looked up from germline, CDR1 is MNHNS and CDR2 is SASEGT. The CDR3: CASTRIPFTGTTFFQETQYF. CDR3 bases: TGTGCCAGCACGCGGATACCATTTACCGGGACAACCTTTTTCCAAGAGACCCAGTACTTC.

This clonotype appeared many times. The gene calls are TRBV7-8 and TRBJ2-3, with D unclear. The CDR3 consists of 17 residues. With 2 bases removed from V and 2 bases from J, the gap between germline ends came to 17 bases. Germline V lookup: CDR1 SGHVS, CDR2 FQNEAQ. CDR3 loop: CASSLSMAGSYTDTQYF. The CDR3 coding sequence is TGTGCCAGCAGCTTAAGCATGGCAGGATCTTACACAGATACGCAGTATTTT.

This clonotype was found many times. The chain recombines TRBV28 with TRBJ2-5; no reliable D call. The CDR3 is made up of 12 amino acids. Deletions cut 7 bases from V and 1 base from J, with 7 bases between. CDR1 and CDR2 (germline): MDHEN, SYDVKM. The CDR3 loop reads CASKSPQETQYF. The DNA for the CDR3 is TGTGCCAGCAAGAGCCCCCAAGAGACCCAGTACTTC.

In this sample, this clonotype turned up many times. The J gene is TRBJ1-1, the V gene TRBV2; weak D call: TRBD1 (5 bases). The germline V and J ends were trimmed by 5 bases and 3 bases, with 16 bases remaining between them. Looked up from germline, CDR1 is SNHLY and CDR2 is FYNNEI. The CDR3 is made up of 15 amino acids. Written as DNA, the CDR3 is TGTGCCAGCAGTCCCAGGGCATGGGAGGACACTGAAGCTTTCTTT. This codes for CASSPRAWEDTEAFF.

This clonotype was recorded a few times. The rearrangement uses TRBV4-1 and TRBJ2-1; 10 nucleotides align to TRBD2. In germline, CDR1 is MGHRA, CDR2 YSYEKL. The CDR3 contains 16 residues. With 1 base clipped from V and 7 bases from J, the junction kept 7 bases outside the gene matches. The CDR3: CASSQGSGGARNEQFF. In DNA form, the CDR3 reads TGCGCCAGCAGCCAAGGGAGCGGGGGGGCCAGAAATGAGCAGTTCTTC.

In this sample, this clonotype turned up many times. V and J are TRBV6-6 and TRBJ1-1, with 9 bases aligning to TRBD1. The length of the CDR3 is 15 residues. Germline lookup yields CDR1 MNHNY and CDR2 SVGAGI (reference sequence). V lost 6 bases to trimming and J lost 7 bases; unmatched junction nucleotides: 12. CDR3 amino acids: CASSRPGQGQGEAFF. The DNA of the CDR3 is TGTGCCAGCAGCCGTCCGGGACAGGGACAAGGTGAAGCTTTCTTT.